These 10 T cell receptor beta chains share one sample of origin, sequenced in a study of CD8+ T cells in alopecia areata. Following extraction, RNA underwent reverse transcription to cDNA, which served as the sequencing template. Measured with immunoSEQ multiplex PCR; TCRdb has only the in-frame clones, and not every one. The sample has 150,000 to 190,000 clones, approximately 53% seen once. The sample in question was CD8+ T cells sorted from blood, obtained at week 0. These receptors all come from a human donor with alopecia areata.

The rearrangement links TRBV10-3 to TRBJ1-4, with D perhaps matching TRBD1 (6 bases). In germline, CDR1 is ENHRY, CDR2 SYGVKD. Deletions cut 2 bases from V and 5 bases from J, with 9 bases between. CDR3 length equals 14 residues. The CDR3: CAISERQENEKLFF. Written as DNA, the CDR3 is TGTGCCATCAGTGAGAGACAGGAGAATGAAAAACTGTTTTTT.

The CDR3 spells CASTPKGKMNTEAFF. In nucleotides, the CDR3 is TGTGCCAGTACCCCAAAGGGAAAGATGAACACTGAAGCTTTCTTT. The genes are TRBV19 and TRBJ1-1, with D hard to call. CDR3 size: 15 residues. V shed 7 bases and J shed 0 bases, with 15 bases lying between them. Germline-derived CDR1 and CDR2 are LNHDA and SQIVND (reference sequence).

This clone was seen more than once but under ten times. Other DNA sequences in this sample translate to the same CDR3. The rearrangement joins TRBV29-1 to TRBJ2-2, with D possibly matching TRBD2 (6 bases). The V gene's germline CDR1 is SQVTM and CDR2 ANQGSEA. V lost 3 bases to trimming and J lost 6 bases, with 8 bases between them. The CDR3 has 12 residues. The CDR3: CSVDGGAGELFF. DNA of the CDR3: TGCAGCGTTGACGGAGGGGCCGGGGAGCTGTTTTTT.

CDR3 sequence reads: CASSISGGRYNEQFF. CDR3 sequence (DNA): TGTGCCAGTAGTATAAGCGGGGGGAGATACAATGAGCAGTTCTTC. The chain combines TRBV19 with TRBJ2-1; the match to TRBD2 covers 9 bases. This CDR3 contains 15 residues. Germline lookup yields CDR1 LNHDA and CDR2 SQIVND (reference sequence). The V and J ends lost 2 bases and 4 bases, in that order; junction bases with no gene match: 3. Full variable domain (outside the CDR3, taken from reference TRBV19 and TRBJ2-1): DGGITQSPKYLFRKEGQNVTLSCEQNLNHDAMYWYRQDPGQGLRLIYYSQIVNDFQKGDIAEGYSVSREKKESFPLTVTSAQKNPTAFYLCASSISGGRYNEQFFGPGTRLTVL.

In nucleotides, the CDR3 is TGTGCCAGCAGCGAAACACAGGGGGCTTGGAATTCACCCCTCCACTTT. Translating it yields CASSETQGAWNSPLHF. V and J are TRBV6-1 and TRBJ1-6, with TRBD1 identical over 9 bases. This CDR3 has 16 amino acids. Germline trimming cut 6 bases from V and 7 bases from J; bases unmatched to any gene: 10. CDR1 and CDR2 (germline): MNHNS, SASEGT.

This chain uses TRBV5-1 with TRBJ2-4; 7 bases map to TRBD2. V lost 4 bases, J lost 0 bases, and 13 bases stayed unmatched. Germline V gene data show CDR1 as SGHRS and CDR2 as YFSETQ. The CDR3 contains 18 residues. The CDR3 DNA reads TGCGCCAGCAGCCCGACTTACGCGGGGGAACTAGCCAAAAACATTCAGTACTTC. Its translation is CASSPTYAGELAKNIQYF.

The chain carries TRBV2 and TRBJ2-6, with no clear D. This CDR3 spans 15 amino acids. In germline, CDR1 is SNHLY, CDR2 FYNNEI. The germline V and J ends were trimmed by 8 bases and 0 bases, with 11 bases remaining between them. CDR3 residues: CASAGSPSGANVLTF. Written as DNA, the CDR3 is TGTGCCAGCGCAGGCAGTCCCTCTGGGGCCAACGTCCTGACTTTC.

V gene TRBV7-6 combines with J gene TRBJ1-5; 11 bases agree with TRBD1. The V and J ends lost 5 bases and 4 bases, in that order; junction bases with no gene match: 7. From germline, CDR1 is SGHVS and CDR2 FNYEAQ. The CDR3 is 16 amino acids. DNA for the CDR3: TGTGCCAGCAGCATCACGGACAGGGGGCATAATCAGCCCCAGCATTTT. This encodes CASSITDRGHNQPQHF.

The gene calls are TRBV30 and TRBJ1-1, with D unresolved. Germline loops: CDR1 GTSNPN, CDR2 SVGIG (reference sequence). The CDR3 totals 13 residues. V was shortened by 2 bases and J by 0 bases, with 7 bases between the two germline ends. The CDR3 here is CAWSLQLNTEAFF. Written as DNA, the CDR3 is TGTGCCTGGAGTCTACAGTTGAACACTGAAGCTTTCTTT.

V and J are TRBV6-4 and TRBJ2-1, with D uncertain. This CDR3 is built from 11 residues. CDR1 and CDR2 from the germline V gene are MRHNA and SNTAGT. V lost 1 base, J lost 6 bases, and 1 base lay in between. The CDR3 here is CASSDFNEQFF. The CDR3 coding sequence is TGTGCCAGCAGTGACTTCAATGAGCAGTTCTTC.